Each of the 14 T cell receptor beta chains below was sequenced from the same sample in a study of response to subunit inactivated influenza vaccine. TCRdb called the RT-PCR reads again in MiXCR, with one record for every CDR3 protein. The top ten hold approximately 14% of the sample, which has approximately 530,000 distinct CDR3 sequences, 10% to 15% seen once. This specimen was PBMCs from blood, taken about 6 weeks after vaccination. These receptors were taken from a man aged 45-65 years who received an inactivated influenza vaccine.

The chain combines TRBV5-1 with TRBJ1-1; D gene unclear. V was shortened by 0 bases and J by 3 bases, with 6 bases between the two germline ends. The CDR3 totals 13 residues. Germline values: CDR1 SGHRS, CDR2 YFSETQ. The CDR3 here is CASSLAQDTEAFF. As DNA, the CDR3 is TGCGCCAGCAGCTTGGCTCAGGACACTGAAGCTTTCTTT.

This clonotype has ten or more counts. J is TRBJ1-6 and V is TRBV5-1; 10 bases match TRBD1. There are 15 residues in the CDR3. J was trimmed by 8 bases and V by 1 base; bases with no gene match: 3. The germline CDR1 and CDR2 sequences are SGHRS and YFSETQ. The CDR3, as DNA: TGCGCCAGCAGCTTGAGAGGGACAGGGGATTCACCCCTCCACTTT. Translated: CASSLRGTGDSPLHF.

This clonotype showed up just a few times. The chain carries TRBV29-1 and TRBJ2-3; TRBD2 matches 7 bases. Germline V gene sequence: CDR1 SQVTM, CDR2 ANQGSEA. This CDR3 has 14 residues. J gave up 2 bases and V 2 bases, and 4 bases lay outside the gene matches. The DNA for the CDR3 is TGCAGCGTTGAAAGAGGGAGGGCCACAGATACGCAGTATTTT. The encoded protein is CSVERGRATDTQYF.

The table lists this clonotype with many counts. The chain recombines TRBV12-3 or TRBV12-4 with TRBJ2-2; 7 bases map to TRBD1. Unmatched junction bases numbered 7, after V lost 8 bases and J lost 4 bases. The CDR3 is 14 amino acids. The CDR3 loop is CASRRTGGTGELFF. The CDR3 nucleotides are TGTGCCAGCCGCCGGACAGGAGGCACCGGGGAGCTGTTTTTT.

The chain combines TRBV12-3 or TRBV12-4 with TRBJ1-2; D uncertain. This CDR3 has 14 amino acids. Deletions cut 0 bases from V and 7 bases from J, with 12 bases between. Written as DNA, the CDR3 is TGTGCCAGCAGTTTAGCGCTGGAGTCGGGTGGCTACACCTTC. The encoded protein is CASSLALESGGYTF.

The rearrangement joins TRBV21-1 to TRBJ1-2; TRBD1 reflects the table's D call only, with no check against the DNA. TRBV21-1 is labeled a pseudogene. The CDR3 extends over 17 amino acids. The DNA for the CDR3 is TGTGCCAGCAGCTCCCCCGGGCAGGGAAACCTCTTCTATGGCTACACCTTC. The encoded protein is CASSSPGQGNLFYGYTF.

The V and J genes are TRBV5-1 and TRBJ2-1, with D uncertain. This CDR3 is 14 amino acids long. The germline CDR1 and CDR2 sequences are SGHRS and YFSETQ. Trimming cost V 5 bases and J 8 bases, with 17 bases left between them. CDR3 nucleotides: TGCGCCAGCAGAGTATCCGACAATAAGTATGAGCAGTTCTTC. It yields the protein CASRVSDNKYEQFF.

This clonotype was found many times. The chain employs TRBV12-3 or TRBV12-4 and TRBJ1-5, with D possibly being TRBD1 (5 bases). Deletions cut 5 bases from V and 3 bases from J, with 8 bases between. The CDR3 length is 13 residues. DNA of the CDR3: TGTGCCAGCAGTCGGGGGAACAATCAGCCCCAGCATTTT. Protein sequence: CASSRGNNQPQHF.

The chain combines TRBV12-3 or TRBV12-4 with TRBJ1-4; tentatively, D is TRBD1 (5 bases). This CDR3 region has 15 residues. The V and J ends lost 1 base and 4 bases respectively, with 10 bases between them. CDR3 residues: CASSLVGGGNEKLFF. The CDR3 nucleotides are TGTGCCAGCAGTTTAGTTGGGGGGGGTAATGAAAAACTGTTTTTT.

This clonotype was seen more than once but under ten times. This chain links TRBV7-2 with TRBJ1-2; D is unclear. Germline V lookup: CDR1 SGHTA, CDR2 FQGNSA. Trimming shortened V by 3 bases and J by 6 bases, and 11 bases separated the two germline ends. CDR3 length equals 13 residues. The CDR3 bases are TGTGCCAGCAGCTTCGAGGCGGCTAATGGCTACACCTTC. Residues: CASSFEAANGYTF. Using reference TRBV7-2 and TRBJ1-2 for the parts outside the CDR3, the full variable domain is GAGVSQSPSNKVTEKGKDVELRCDPISGHTALYWYRQSLGQGLEFLIYFQGNSAPDKSGLPSDRFSAERTGGSVSTLTIQRTQQEDSAVYLCASSFEAANGYTFGSGTRLTVV.

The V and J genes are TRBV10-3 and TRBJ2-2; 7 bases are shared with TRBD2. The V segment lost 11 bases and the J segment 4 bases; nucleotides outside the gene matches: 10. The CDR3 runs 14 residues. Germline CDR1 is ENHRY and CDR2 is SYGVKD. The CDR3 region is CAAQGGIGTGELFF. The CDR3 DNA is TGTGCCGCCCAGGGAGGGATCGGCACCGGGGAGCTGTTTTTT.

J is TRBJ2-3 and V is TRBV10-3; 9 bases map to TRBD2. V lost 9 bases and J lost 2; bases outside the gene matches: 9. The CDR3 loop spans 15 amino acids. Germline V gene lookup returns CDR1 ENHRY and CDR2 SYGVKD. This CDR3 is CAIRGAGGFTDTQYF. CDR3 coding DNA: TGTGCCATAAGGGGAGCGGGGGGCTTCACAGATACGCAGTATTTT.

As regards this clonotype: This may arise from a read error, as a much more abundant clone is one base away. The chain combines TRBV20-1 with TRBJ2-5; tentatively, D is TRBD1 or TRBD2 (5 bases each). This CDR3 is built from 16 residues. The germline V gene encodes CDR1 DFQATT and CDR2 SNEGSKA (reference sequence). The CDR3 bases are TGCTGTGCTAGAGATACAGGCCGGGAACGATACGAGACCCAGTACTTC. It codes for CCARDTGRERYETQYF.

Here the CDR3 DNA reads TGTGCCAGCAGCCAAGACAGAACATCCTACAATGAGCAGTTCTTC. It encodes CASSQDRTSYNEQFF. The rearrangement joins TRBV4-2 to TRBJ2-1; D is undetermined. Germline-derived CDR1 and CDR2 are LGHNA and YNFKEQ. V was cut by 0 bases and J by 1 base, with 7 bases left in between. CDR3 size: 15 residues.